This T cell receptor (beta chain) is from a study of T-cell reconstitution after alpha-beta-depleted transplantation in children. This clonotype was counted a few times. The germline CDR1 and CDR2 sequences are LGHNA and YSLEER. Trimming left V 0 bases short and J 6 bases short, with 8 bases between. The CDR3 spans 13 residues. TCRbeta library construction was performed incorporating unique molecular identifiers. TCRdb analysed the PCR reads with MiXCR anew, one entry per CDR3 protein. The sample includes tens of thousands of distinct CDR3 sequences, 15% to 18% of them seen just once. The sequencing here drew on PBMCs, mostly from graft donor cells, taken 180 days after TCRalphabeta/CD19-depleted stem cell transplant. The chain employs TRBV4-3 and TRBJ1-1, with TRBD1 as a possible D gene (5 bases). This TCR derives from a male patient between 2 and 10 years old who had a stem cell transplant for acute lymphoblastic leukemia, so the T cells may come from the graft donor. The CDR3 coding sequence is TGCGCCAGCAGCCAAGAACTGGGGCCTGAAGCTTTCTTT. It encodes CASSQELGPEAFF.